The 10 T cell receptor beta chains given below trace back to one sample, sequenced in a study of control samples from healthy donors and cancer patients. Some clones are missing from TCRdb's copy, which holds only in-frame ones; the method was immunoSEQ multiplex PCR. Among approximately 110,000 clones listed, about 83% were seen once. The sample taken for sequencing was blood. These receptors were collected from a woman in her fifties or sixties in good health.

The chain carries TRBV6-5 and TRBJ1-4; TRBD1 matches at 7 bases. Trimming at V came to 6 bases and at J to 4 bases, leaving 8 bases not matched to a gene. This CDR3 is built from 15 residues. Germline CDR1 and CDR2: MNHEY and SVGAGI. In DNA, the CDR3 is TGTGCCAGCAGCCACACAGGGGCCCTTAATGAAAAACTGTTTTTT. Protein sequence: CASSHTGALNEKLFF.

This sequence joins TRBV6-5 and TRBJ2-2; 11 bases map to TRBD1. The CDR3 has 15 amino acids. Per germline, CDR1 MNHEY and CDR2 SVGAGI. The junction had 5 bases not matched to a gene; V was cut back by 6 bases and J by 5 bases. Written as DNA, the CDR3 is TGTGCCAGCAGAACTGGGACAGGGGGTACCGGGGAGCTGTTTTTT. Translation gives CASRTGTGGTGELFF.

Regarding this clone: The junction shows a germline mismatch at one end, possibly a read error. The chain links TRBV10-3 to TRBJ1-1; no firm D call. This CDR3 is 14 amino acids long. Germline V lookup: CDR1 ENHRY, CDR2 SYGVKD. The CDR3 protein is CASRLAGMNTAAVF. CDR3 bases: TGTGCCAGCCGTTTGGCAGGCATGAACACTGCAGCTGTCTTT.

V usage is TRBV7-9 and J usage is TRBJ1-4; the D gene is possibly TRBD1 (6 bases). The germline CDR1 and CDR2 sequences are SEHNR and FQNEAQ (reference sequence). The CDR3 covers 19 residues. V shed 2 bases and J shed 0 bases, with 19 bases lying between them. The CDR3 sequence is CASSLSLGGMRATNEKLFF. DNA for the CDR3: TGTGCCAGCAGCTTATCCCTCGGGGGCATGCGGGCAACTAATGAAAAACTGTTTTTT. Drawing the rest from reference TRBV7-9 and TRBJ1-4, the complete variable domain is DTGVSQNPRHKITKRGQNVTFRCDPISEHNRLYWYRQTLGQGPEFLTYFQNEAQLEKSRLLSDRFSAERPKGSFSTLEIQRTEQGDSAMYLCASSLSLGGMRATNEKLFFGSGTQLSVL.

A few counts support this clone. Other DNA sequences in the same sample also yield this CDR3. The chain links TRBV12-3 or TRBV12-4 to TRBJ1-5; D is possibly TRBD1 (5 bases). With 6 bases removed from V and 5 bases from J, the gap between germline ends came to 8 bases. The CDR3 covers 12 residues. CDR3 sequence reads: CASRRGDQPQHF. In nucleotides, the CDR3 is TGTGCCAGCAGGCGGGGGGATCAGCCCCAGCATTTT.

This sequence joins TRBV27 and TRBJ1-1; maybe TRBD1 (6 bases). CDR1 and CDR2 (germline): MNHEY, SMNVEV (reference sequence). This CDR3 has 14 amino acids. V was cut by 0 bases and J by 2 bases, with 7 bases left in between. As DNA, the CDR3 is TGTGCCAGCAGTTTATCGGGACAAAACACTGAAGCTTTCTTT. Amino acid sequence: CASSLSGQNTEAFF.

The rearrangement joins TRBV27 to TRBJ1-2, with D unclear. The CDR3 totals 14 residues. Trimming cost V 5 bases and J 4 bases, with 14 bases left between them. From germline, CDR1 is MNHEY and CDR2 SMNVEV (reference sequence). CDR3 protein: CASSPSSQSYGYTF. The CDR3 DNA reads as TGTGCCAGCAGTCCCTCCTCCCAGAGCTATGGCTACACCTTC.

The chain has TRBV7-8 and TRBJ1-5, with a tentative D call TRBD1 (6 bases). Trimming pared 0 bases from V and 7 bases from J, leaving 16 bases between. CDR3 length: 16 amino acids. The germline gives CDR1 SGHVS, CDR2 FQNEAQ. This CDR3 reads CASSLAAGAIKQPQHF. The DNA for the CDR3 is TGTGCCAGCAGCTTAGCGGCAGGGGCGATAAAGCAGCCCCAGCATTTT.

The chain recombines TRBV5-1 with TRBJ1-6, with a possible D match to TRBD1 (5 bases). The CDR3 covers 15 residues. Germline loops: CDR1 SGHRS, CDR2 YFSETQ. Between the trimmed V and J ends, which lost 0 bases and 10 bases, there was a span of 14 bases. For the CDR3, the DNA is TGCGCCAGCAGCTTGGAAGGCAGGGAACAGTCACCCCTCCACTTT. Translating gives CASSLEGREQSPLHF.

This sequence joins TRBV10-3 and TRBJ1-5, with TRBD1 as a possible D gene (5 bases). V was cut by 4 bases and J by 0 bases, with 7 bases left in between. From germline, CDR1 is ENHRY and CDR2 SYGVKD. The CDR3 totals 14 residues. CDR3 bases: TGTGCCATCAGTGGTCAGGGTAGCAATCAGCCCCAGCATTTT. This gives the protein CAISGQGSNQPQHF.